This TCR beta chain was obtained from a study of T cells in localized non-small cell lung cancer. Study-level results: In adjacent lung appeared a median 57 of the top 100 tumor clones. Uninvolved adjacent lung had more T cell clonality than any other tissue, topping tumor. Sequencing, confined to only one tumor region, leaves heterogeneity possible. An association was observed between higher blood T cell density and longer overall survival.

Concerning this clone: What it binds is unknown.

Some clones are missing from TCRdb's copy, which holds only in-frame ones; the method was immunoSEQ multiplex PCR. The sample contains approximately 70,000 clones, 86% of which appear only once. There are 14 residues in the CDR3. Germline V gene sequence: CDR1 SGHAT, CDR2 FQNNGV. V lost 5 bases, J lost 5 bases, and 14 bases lay in between. The sequences come from peripheral blood, collected before any cancer treatment. The chain uses TRBV11-2 and TRBJ2-3; the D gene is possibly TRBD2 (5 bases). This clonotype was obtained from a male donor at least 60 years old with stage III squamous cell lung carcinoma. CDR3 sequence: CASSLGVQRDTQYF. In DNA form, the CDR3 reads TGTGCCAGCAGCCTCGGGGTCCAAAGAGATACGCAGTATTTT.